Listed below are T cell receptor beta chains from one sample, sequenced in a study of blood T cell repertoires in COVID-19. Repertoires were generated with immunoSEQ multiplex PCR, while TCRdb's copy carries only in-frame clones and drops some. The data show hundreds of thousands of clones, 83% seen once. Sequencing was performed on PBMCs or T cells enriched from blood (not recorded which). Receptor source: a woman aged 40 to 55 who had been exposed to COVID-19. Each CDR3 is given with its conserved first and last residue. D genes are given only for firm matches. Clone size is stated in some rows and not others, as once, few, many or a class when expanded.

DNA: TGTGCCAGCAGCCGTGCTGGACAAGGGAGGAACGAGCAGTACTTC
CDR3: CASSRAGQGRNEQYF
J: TRBJ2-7
length: 15
V: TRBV28
D: -
size: -

DNA: TGTGCCAGTAGTCAGCAGGGGGCCTATGGCTACACCTTC
CDR3: CASSQQGAYGYTF
J: TRBJ1-2
length: 13
V: TRBV19
D: TRBD1
size: -

DNA: TGTGCCAGCAGCCAAATAAACGGGCTAGCGGGGGGCCTACCCTACGAGCAGTACTTC
CDR3: CASSQINGLAGGLPYEQYF
J: TRBJ2-7
length: 19
V: TRBV3-1/TRBV3-2
D: TRBD2
size: -

DNA: TGCGCCAGCAGCTTGTCACTAGCGGGGGGGTACAATGAGCAGTTCTTC
CDR3: CASSLSLAGGYNEQFF
J: TRBJ2-1
length: 16
V: TRBV5-1
D: TRBD2
size: -

DNA: TGTGCCAGCAGTTTACTACAAGAGACCCAGTACTTC
CDR3: CASSLLQETQYF
J: TRBJ2-5
length: 12
V: TRBV28
D: -
size: -

DNA: TGTGCCAGCAGCTTAGTTGGGACTAGCTATGGGGAGACCCAGTACTTC
CDR3: CASSLVGTSYGETQYF
J: TRBJ2-5
length: 16
V: TRBV7-2
D: TRBD2
size: -

DNA: TGTGCCAGCAGCCCACCTCGGGCGGGGCTCCAGTATTTT
CDR3: CASSPPRAGLQYF
J: TRBJ2-3
length: 13
V: TRBV7-9
D: -
size: few

DNA: TGTGCCAGCAGCCAAGAGGCTCAGGGTGGAAAACTGTTTTTT
CDR3: CASSQEAQGGKLFF
J: TRBJ1-4
length: 14
V: TRBV4-2
D: -
size: -

DNA: TGTGCCAGCAGTCTCCGGGGGGGCAACAACTATGGCTACACCTTC
CDR3: CASSLRGGNNYGYTF
J: TRBJ1-2
length: 15
V: TRBV27
D: -
size: -

DNA: TGTGCCAGCAGCGTAGGTACGAGCTCCTATAATTCACCCCTCCACTTT
CDR3: CASSVGTSSYNSPLHF
J: TRBJ1-6
length: 16
V: TRBV9
D: -
size: -

DNA: TGTGCCAGCAGCGGGCGGGGGGGCCCAGTGAATACGCAGTATTTT
CDR3: CASSGRGGPVNTQYF
J: TRBJ2-3
length: 15
V: TRBV14
D: TRBD2
size: -

DNA: TGTGCCACCACGGAGTCCCCGGGGGAGCAGTACTTC
CDR3: CATTESPGEQYF
J: TRBJ2-7
length: 12
V: TRBV2
D: -
size: few

DNA: TGTGCCAGCAGCCCAAGGGGGTCTCAGCCCCAGCATTTT
CDR3: CASSPRGSQPQHF
J: TRBJ1-5
length: 13
V: TRBV6-2/TRBV6-3
D: -
size: -

DNA: TGTGCCAGCAGCCTCTTCTCCGGACAGGGGGACACTGAAGCTTTCTTT
CDR3: CASSLFSGQGDTEAFF
J: TRBJ1-1
length: 16
V: TRBV14
D: TRBD1
size: -

DNA: TGTGCTAGTGGACGGACAGGGCGGGCTGGAAACACCATATATTTT
CDR3: CASGRTGRAGNTIYF
J: TRBJ1-3
length: 15
V: TRBV12-5
D: TRBD1
size: -